Following are 9 T cell receptor beta chains from one sample sequenced in a study of radiation and T cells in renal cell carcinoma. Time point noted: baseline pretreatment blood. Described treatment: 15 Gy SBRT to primary tumor, nephrectomy 4 weeks later. Profiling relied on immunoSEQ multiplex PCR, and the TCRdb table lists in-frame clones only, not all of them. This sample has approximately 120,000 clones, with around 83% found just once. The sequencing here drew on blood, taken from a patient whose treatment included radiotherapy and nephrectomy. The receptor set was obtained from a woman in her fifties or sixties with renal cell carcinoma.

This clone has just one count. V is TRBV9 and J is TRBJ2-3; D is undetermined. Trimming stripped 0 bases from V and 5 bases from J, with 16 bases between. The germline gives CDR1 SGDLS, CDR2 YYNGEE. The CDR3 length is 16 residues. This chain's CDR3 is CASSVEVSVSGDTQYF. CDR3 bases: TGTGCCAGCAGCGTAGAGGTTTCGGTCTCCGGAGATACGCAGTATTTT.

V usage is TRBV5-3 and J usage is TRBJ1-1; maybe TRBD1 (5 bases). TRBV5-3 is an ORF, and what it does is uncertain. The CDR3 has 12 residues. Trimming shortened V by 5 bases and J by 11 bases, and 16 bases separated the two germline ends. The CDR3 reads CARSSAGKKAFF. The DNA of the CDR3 is TGTGCCAGAAGTTCGGCAGGGAAAAAGGCTTTCTTT.

This chain links TRBV6-5 with TRBJ1-2; D unclear. Germline CDR1 and CDR2: MNHEY and SVGAGI. The CDR3 spans 12 residues. The V end was cut by 5 bases, the J end by 4 bases, with 8 bases between. CDR3 in amino acids: CASSEGGYGYTF. CDR3 DNA: TGTGCCAGCAGTGAAGGCGGCTATGGCTACACCTTC.

The V gene is TRBV6-5, the J gene TRBJ2-7; perhaps D is TRBD1 or TRBD2 (5 bases each). Germline assignment: CDR1 MNHEY and CDR2 SVGAGI. Trimming took off 6 bases at V and 4 bases at J, with 16 bases between the two ends. CDR3 length: 14 amino acids. CDR3 in amino acids: CASSPRLEGYEQYF. The CDR3 bases are TGTGCCAGCAGCCCCAGATTAGAGGGGTACGAGCAGTACTTC.

This clone was counted once. The genes are TRBV4-2 and TRBJ1-5; possibly TRBD1 for D (5 bases). CDR1 is LGHNA, CDR2 YNFKEQ, per germline. The CDR3 extends over 14 amino acids. V lost 3 bases, J lost 1 base, and 7 bases lay in between. In nucleotides, the CDR3 is TGTGCCAGCAGCCACACAGGAAGCAATCAGCCCCAGCATTTT. Translation gives CASSHTGSNQPQHF.

The table lists this clone with a few counts. The genes are TRBV6-5 and TRBJ2-5; possibly TRBD2 for D (6 bases). From germline, CDR1 is MNHEY and CDR2 SVGAGI. This CDR3 has 14 residues. Trimming removed 5 bases from V and 5 bases from J, with 15 bases in between. The chain's CDR3 is CASSRGGNGETQYF. DNA for the CDR3: TGTGCCAGCAGTCGCGGAGGGAACGGCGAGACCCAGTACTTC.

V usage is TRBV7-6 and J usage is TRBJ2-7; 12 nucleotides line up with TRBD2. Germline V lookup: CDR1 SGHVS, CDR2 FNYEAQ. The CDR3 sequence is 15 residues long. V dropped 5 bases and J dropped 7; count of bases not matched to a gene: 9. The CDR3 sequence: CASSSLAGGPGEQYF. CDR3 nucleotides: TGTGCCAGCAGCAGTCTAGCGGGAGGGCCGGGTGAGCAGTACTTC.

The rearrangement joins TRBV10-3 to TRBJ1-5; 10 bases line up with TRBD1. Looked up from germline, CDR1 is ENHRY and CDR2 is SYGVKD. J gave up 6 bases and V 6 bases, and 5 bases lay outside the gene matches. This CDR3 has 14 amino acids. The CDR3: CAISATGGSQPQHF. Here the CDR3 DNA reads TGTGCCATCAGCGCGACAGGGGGCAGTCAGCCCCAGCATTTT.

For the CDR3, the DNA is TGTGCCAGCAGCCGCATGAATGGAGGGTACAATGAGCAGTTCTTC. Residues: CASSRMNGGYNEQFF. This chain links TRBV7-6 with TRBJ2-1, with D tentatively TRBD2 (6 bases). Per the germline V gene, CDR1 is SGHVS and CDR2 is FNYEAQ. V lost 5 bases, J lost 4 bases, and 15 bases lay in between. This CDR3 contains 15 residues. Full variable domain (remainder filled in from reference TRBV7-6 and TRBJ2-1): GAGVSQSPRYKVTKRGQDVALRCDPISGHVSLYWYRQALGQGPEFLTYFNYEAQQDKSGLPNDRFSAERPEGSISTLTIQRTEQRDSAMYRCASSRMNGGYNEQFFGPGTRLTVL.